This TCR beta chain was sequenced during a study of CXCR3-negative and CXCR3-positive naive CD8 T cells. Overall study findings and caveats: TRB CDR3s were more hydrophobic in CXCR3-positive than in CXCR3-negative naive cells. From TRB CDR3 properties, TCR strength was inferred; surface CD5 did not differ between naive subsets. Unlike memory cells, which differed, naive CXCR3-negative and CXCR3-positive cells had similar TRBV-TRBJ usage.

cDNA libraries for TRB were generated by 5' RACE incorporating UMI labels. TCRdb re-analyzed the 5' RACE reads; it lists each CDR3 protein once, without DNA. This repertoire includes about 6,900 distinct CDR3 sequences. As regards this clonotype: As yet, its antigen is unknown.

This CDR3 contains 12 residues. Looked up from germline, CDR1 is SEHNR and CDR2 is FQNEAQ (reference sequence). This rearrangement joins TRBV7-9 to TRBJ2-1; TCRdb selects TRBD1, and the lack of DNA leaves this call unchecked. The clonotype comes from a human donor in good health. Some clones in this sample may be carry-over from other donors' samples. Sequencing was performed on naive CXCR3+ CD8+ T cells from blood. As to subset: CD45RO-CCR7+CD27+CD95- naive CD8+ T cells expressing CXCR3 (TNR3+). The CDR3 sequence: CASSLGGDEQFF.